Each of the 21 T cell receptor beta chains below was sequenced from the same sample in a study of CD8 T cells in Susac syndrome (dated by TCRdb to between 2018 and 2021). Libraries were built with the immunoSEQ multiplex PCR assay. RNA was extracted using the RNeasy kit, and about 0.45 to 1 microgram was reverse transcribed with random hexamers. Clones were called with MiXCR by TCRdb after fastp trimmed the public reads at Q25, and only in-frame beta chains were retained. All rows with the same CDR3 protein become a single entry with the most common DNA and genes. A total of about 180,000 distinct CDR3 sequences appear in this sample, around 95% of them only once. Of the sample, approximately 0.1% is held by the ten largest clones. The sample consisted of CD4+ T cells from PBMCs. These TCRs come from a human donor with multiple sclerosis.

V and J are TRBV2 and TRBJ1-2; 7 bases match TRBD1. V lost 7 bases, J lost 3 bases, and 11 bases stayed unmatched. The CDR3 runs 15 residues. CDR1 and CDR2 (germline): SNHLY, FYNNEI. CDR3 in DNA: TGTGCCAGCATTACAGTCCCAGGGGGTTACTATGGCTACACCTTC. Translation: CASITVPGGYYGYTF.

About this clonotype: The junction does not match germline at one end; this may be a read error. The V call is TRBV5-1, the J call TRBJ1-6; 8 bases match TRBD1. The CDR3 runs 17 residues. The germline V gene encodes CDR1 SGHRS and CDR2 YFSETQ. CDR3 residues: CASRFNMQGAGNSPLHF. Here the CDR3 DNA reads TGCGCCAGCCGCTTTAACATGCAGGGGGCCGGAAATTCACCCCTCCACTTT.

Only one count was recorded for this clonotype. The chain carries TRBV20-1 and TRBJ2-7; tentative D call: TRBD2 (5 bases). Trimming cost V 5 bases and J 0 bases, with 14 bases left between them. CDR1 is DFQATT and CDR2 is SNEGSKA in the germline V gene (reference sequence). This CDR3 has 14 residues. The DNA of the CDR3 is TGCAGTGCTCGGGGTCCCTTCAGCTCCTACGAGCAGTACTTC. It encodes CSARGPFSSYEQYF.

This clonotype was counted once. This chain uses TRBV4-2 with TRBJ1-2; TRBD1 matches at 8 bases. Germline V gene data show CDR1 as LGHNA and CDR2 as YNFKEQ. V trimming: 1 base; J trimming: 4 bases; junction bases outside the gene matches: 8. CDR3 size: 16 residues. The CDR3 reads CASSQGRSGGAYGYTF. The CDR3 nucleotides read TGTGCCAGCAGCCAAGGTAGATCAGGGGGCGCCTATGGCTACACCTTC.

V is TRBV30 and J is TRBJ2-2; D not resolved. Trimming shortened V by 4 bases and J by 3 bases, and 9 bases separated the two germline ends. Germline-derived CDR1 and CDR2 are GTSNPN and SVGIG (reference sequence). CDR3 size: 13 residues. The CDR3 DNA is TGTGCCTGGAACGGAGACTACACCGGGGAGCTGTTTTTT. Encoded protein: CAWNGDYTGELFF.

The rearrangement joins TRBV12-3 or TRBV12-4 to TRBJ2-1, with D perhaps TRBD1 (5 bases). The CDR3 contains 12 residues. Trimming pared 6 bases from V and 10 bases from J, leaving 13 bases between. The CDR3 here is CASSAGYLEQFF. DNA for the CDR3: TGTGCCAGCAGCGCAGGGTATTTAGAGCAGTTCTTC.

In its sample, this clonotype was seen a few times. The J gene is TRBJ2-5, the V gene TRBV3-1; D is unclear. Germline V gives CDR1 LGHDT, CDR2 YNNKEL (reference sequence). Trimming took off 0 bases at V and 5 bases at J, with 4 bases between the two ends. CDR3 size: 12 residues. The CDR3 loop reads CASSQDRETQYF. For the CDR3, the DNA is TGTGCCAGCAGCCAAGATCGTGAGACCCAGTACTTC.

V usage is TRBV6-1 and J usage is TRBJ1-2; TRBD1 is a possible D gene (6 bases). The CDR3 has 16 amino acids. Trimming left V 4 bases short and J 6 bases short, with 21 bases between. The germline V gene has CDR1 MNHNS and CDR2 SASEGT. The CDR3 DNA reads TGTGCCAGCAGTGGTAGACAGGACAGCTTTGCCGATGGCTACACCTTC. Amino acids: CASSGRQDSFADGYTF.

The CDR3 loop is CASSEVYSLNEQFF. CDR3 coding DNA: TGCGCCAGCAGCGAGGTTTATTCCTTGAATGAGCAGTTCTTC. The chain joins TRBV5-1 to TRBJ2-1; D uncertain. Trimming cost V 4 bases and J 7 bases, with 15 bases left between them. The CDR3 consists of 14 residues. The V gene's germline CDR1 is SGHRS and CDR2 YFSETQ.

The chain couples TRBV27 to TRBJ2-7; TRBD2 matches at 8 bases. The J segment lost 2 bases and the V segment lost 2 bases, leaving 5 bases of the junction unmatched. This CDR3 is built from 15 residues. The V gene's germline CDR1 is MNHEY and CDR2 SMNVEV (reference sequence). DNA of the CDR3: TGTGCCAGCAGTTTACGGGAGGGGGAGGCCTACGAGCAGTACTTC. Translated, it gives CASSLREGEAYEQYF.

The chain couples TRBV20-1 to TRBJ2-5, with 11 bases matching TRBD2. The ends lost 6 bases at V and 0 bases at J; junction bases unmatched: 3. The length of the CDR3 is 14 residues. Looked up from germline, CDR1 is DFQATT and CDR2 is SNEGSKA (reference sequence). The DNA of the CDR3 is TGCAGTGCGATGACTAGCGGGAACCAAGAGACCCAGTACTTC. Protein product: CSAMTSGNQETQYF.

In its sample, this clonotype was seen once. The chain uses TRBV20-1 and TRBJ2-7; D is perhaps TRBD1 or TRBD2 (5 bases each). Germline V gives CDR1 DFQATT, CDR2 SNEGSKA (reference sequence). V lost 3 bases and J lost 7, with 22 bases in between. The CDR3 covers 15 residues. The CDR3 bases are TGCAGTGCTAGCGAGGGACCGCCGGGGTTTTATGAGCAGTACTTC. It specifies CSASEGPPGFYEQYF.

V usage is TRBV13 and J usage is TRBJ2-7; D is ambiguous. V was clipped by 2 bases and J by 5 bases, with 7 bases between them. The CDR3 covers 12 residues. Germline-derived CDR1 and CDR2 are PRHDT and FYEKMQ (reference sequence). CDR3 sequence reads: CASSLRPHEQYF. For the CDR3, the DNA is TGTGCCAGCAGCTTACGACCGCACGAGCAGTACTTC.

In this sample, this clonotype turned up once. The rearrangement links TRBV27 to TRBJ1-2; D gene uncertain. Trimming pared 4 bases from V and 1 base from J, leaving 10 bases between. The germline V gene encodes CDR1 MNHEY and CDR2 SMNVEV (reference sequence). The CDR3 consists of 14 residues. The DNA of the CDR3 is TGTGCCAGCAGTTCCGGACGGAGTAACTATGGCTACACCTTC. Its translation is CASSSGRSNYGYTF.

This chain uses TRBV10-3 with TRBJ2-5; the D is unclear. Germline CDR1 ENHRY, CDR2 SYGVKD. The germline V and J ends were trimmed by 4 bases and 5 bases, with 11 bases remaining between them. CDR3 length: 13 residues. The CDR3 bases are TGTGCCATCAGTGGGTCCGGTGTGGAGACCCAGTACTTC. It is translated as CAISGSGVETQYF.

The V gene is TRBV5-1, the J gene TRBJ2-7, with TRBD2 matching 9 bases. CDR1 is SGHRS and CDR2 is YFSETQ in the germline V gene. The CDR3 contains 18 residues. V gave up 0 bases and J gave up 0 bases; unmatched junction bases: 10. CDR3 in DNA: TGCGCCAGCAGCTTGGGCCCAGCGGGGGGCCTTCTCTCCTACGAGCAGTACTTC. Translated, it gives CASSLGPAGGLLSYEQYF.

The genes are TRBV25-1 and TRBJ2-3; unclear D gene. V shed 8 bases and J shed 4 bases, with 10 bases lying between them. This CDR3 region has 12 residues. Germline CDR1 is MGHDK and CDR2 is SYGVNS. CDR3 nucleotides: TGTGCCAGCTCCCGCCCTTCAGATACGCAGTATTTT. Translation: CASSRPSDTQYF.

This clonotype was seen once. V and J are TRBV29-1 and TRBJ2-5, with D maybe TRBD1 (6 bases). This CDR3 comprises 14 residues. Between the trimmed V and J ends, which lost 5 bases and 5 bases, there was a span of 18 bases. In germline, CDR1 is SQVTM, CDR2 ANQGSEA. In DNA form, the CDR3 reads TGCAGCGTTTCTACGGGACATCGAGTGGAGACCCAGTACTTC. Encoded protein: CSVSTGHRVETQYF. Together with reference TRBV29-1 and TRBJ2-5, the CDR3 gives the full variable domain: SAVISQKPSRDICQRGTSLTIQCQVDSQVTMMFWYRQQPGQSLTLIATANQGSEATYESGFVIDKFPISRPNLTFSTLTVSNMSPEDSSIYLCSVSTGHRVETQYFGPGTRLLVL.

This sequence joins TRBV30 and TRBJ2-1; no definite D call. The CDR3 length is 11 residues. CDR1 is GTSNPN and CDR2 is SVGIG in the germline V gene (reference sequence). Between the trimmed V and J ends, which lost 3 bases and 12 bases, there was a span of 12 bases. The CDR3 region is CAWRLPIGQFF. The CDR3 DNA is TGTGCCTGGAGACTGCCGATAGGGCAGTTCTTC.

The gene calls are TRBV29-1 and TRBJ1-1; D is ambiguous. With 0 bases removed from V and 11 bases from J, the gap between germline ends came to 7 bases. CDR3 length: 10 amino acids. Germline lookup yields CDR1 SQVTM and CDR2 ANQGSEA. The CDR3 spells CSVEDTRAFF. The CDR3 bases are TGCAGCGTTGAAGACACAAGGGCTTTCTTT.

The CDR3 loop is CASSSWGYEQYF. The CDR3 DNA follows: TGTGCCAGCAGTTCCTGGGGCTACGAGCAGTACTTC. This sequence joins TRBV27 and TRBJ2-7; D not certain. Trimming pared 4 bases from V and 3 bases from J, leaving 7 bases between. The germline V gene encodes CDR1 MNHEY and CDR2 SMNVEV (reference sequence). This CDR3 spans 12 amino acids.